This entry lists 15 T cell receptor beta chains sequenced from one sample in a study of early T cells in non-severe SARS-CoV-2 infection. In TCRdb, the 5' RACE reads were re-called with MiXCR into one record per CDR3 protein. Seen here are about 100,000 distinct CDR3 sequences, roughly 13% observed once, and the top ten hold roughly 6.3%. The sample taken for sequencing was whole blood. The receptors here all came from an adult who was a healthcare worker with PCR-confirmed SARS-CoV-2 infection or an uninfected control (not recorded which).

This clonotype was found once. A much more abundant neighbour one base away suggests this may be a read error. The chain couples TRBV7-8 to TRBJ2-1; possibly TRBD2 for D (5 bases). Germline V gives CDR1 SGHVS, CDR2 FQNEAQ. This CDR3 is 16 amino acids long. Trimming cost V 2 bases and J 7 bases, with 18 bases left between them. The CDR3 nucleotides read TGTGCCAGCAGCTTACTAGGATTAGGGAGTAGAAATGAGCAGTTCTTC. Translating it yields CASSLLGLGSRNEQFF.

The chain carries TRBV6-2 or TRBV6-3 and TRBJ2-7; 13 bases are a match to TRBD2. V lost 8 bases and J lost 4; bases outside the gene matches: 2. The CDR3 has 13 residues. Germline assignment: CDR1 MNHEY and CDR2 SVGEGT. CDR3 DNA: TGTGCCAGCCGACTAGCGGGAGGTTACGAGCAGTACTTC. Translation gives CASRLAGGYEQYF.

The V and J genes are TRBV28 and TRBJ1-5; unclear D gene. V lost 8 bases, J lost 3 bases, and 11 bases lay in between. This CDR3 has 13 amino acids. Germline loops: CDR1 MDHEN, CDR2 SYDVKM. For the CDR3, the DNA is TGTGCCAGCGGGCGGGGTTTCAATCAGCCCCAGCATTTT. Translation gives CASGRGFNQPQHF.

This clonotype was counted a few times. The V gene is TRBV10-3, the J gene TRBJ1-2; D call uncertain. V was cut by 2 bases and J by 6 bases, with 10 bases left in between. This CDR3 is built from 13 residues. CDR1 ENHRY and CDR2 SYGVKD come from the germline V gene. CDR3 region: CAISEGGVNGYTF. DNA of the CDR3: TGTGCCATCAGTGAGGGCGGGGTAAATGGCTACACCTTC.

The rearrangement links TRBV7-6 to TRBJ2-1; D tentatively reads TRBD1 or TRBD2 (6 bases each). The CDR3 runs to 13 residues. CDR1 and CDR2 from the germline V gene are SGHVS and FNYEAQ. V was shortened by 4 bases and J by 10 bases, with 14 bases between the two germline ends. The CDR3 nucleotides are TGTGCCAGCAGCTGGGGGGCGAAACGGGAGCAGTTCTTC. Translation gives CASSWGAKREQFF.

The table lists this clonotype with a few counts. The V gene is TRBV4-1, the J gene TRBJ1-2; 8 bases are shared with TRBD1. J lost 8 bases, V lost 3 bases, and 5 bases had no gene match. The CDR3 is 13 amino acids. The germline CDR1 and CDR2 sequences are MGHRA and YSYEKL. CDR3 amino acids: CASSQTGVGGYTF. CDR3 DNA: TGCGCCAGCAGCCAGACAGGGGTAGGGGGCTACACCTTC.

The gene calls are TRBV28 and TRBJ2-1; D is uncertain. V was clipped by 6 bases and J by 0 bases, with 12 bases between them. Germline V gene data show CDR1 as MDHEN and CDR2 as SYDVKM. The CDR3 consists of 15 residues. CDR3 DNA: TGTGCCAGCAGCGAAGCTCTCACCTCCTACAATGAGCAGTTCTTC. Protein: CASSEALTSYNEQFF.

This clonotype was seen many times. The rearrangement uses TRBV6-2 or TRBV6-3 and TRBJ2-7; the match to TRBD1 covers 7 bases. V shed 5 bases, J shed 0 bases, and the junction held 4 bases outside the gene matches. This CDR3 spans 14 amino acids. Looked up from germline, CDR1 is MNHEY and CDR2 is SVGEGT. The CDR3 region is CASSRDRSSYEQYF. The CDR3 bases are TGTGCCAGCAGTCGGGACAGATCCTCCTACGAGCAGTACTTC.

The CDR3: CASSLGRGNSPLHF. The CDR3 nucleotides are TGTGCCAGCAGCTTGGGGCGCGGAAATTCACCCCTCCACTTT. The genes are TRBV7-2 and TRBJ1-6, with D maybe TRBD1 (5 bases). Germline V gene data show CDR1 as SGHTA and CDR2 as FQGNSA. Trimming cost V 3 bases and J 7 bases, with 10 bases left between them. There are 14 residues in the CDR3.

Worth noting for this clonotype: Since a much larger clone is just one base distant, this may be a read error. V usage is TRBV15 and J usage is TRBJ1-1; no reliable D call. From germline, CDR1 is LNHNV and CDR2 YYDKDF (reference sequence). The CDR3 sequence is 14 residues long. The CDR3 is CATSRDYLNAEAFF. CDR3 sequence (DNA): TGTGCCACCAGCAGAGATTATCTGAACGCTGAAGCTTTCTTT.

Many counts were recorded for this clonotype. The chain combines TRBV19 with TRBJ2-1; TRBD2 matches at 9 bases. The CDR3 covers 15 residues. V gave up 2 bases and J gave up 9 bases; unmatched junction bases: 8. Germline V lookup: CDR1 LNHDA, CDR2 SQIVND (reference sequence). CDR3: CASSISGGRAVEQFF. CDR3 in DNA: TGTGCCAGTAGTATATCAGGCGGGAGGGCCGTTGAGCAGTTCTTC.

Here the CDR3 DNA reads TGTGCCAGCAGACCTCTAGCGGGAAAAGAGACCCAGTACTTC. Its protein is CASRPLAGKETQYF. The V gene is TRBV6-5, the J gene TRBJ2-5, with TRBD2 matching 9 bases. This CDR3 contains 14 residues. Germline CDR1 MNHEY, CDR2 SVGAGI. J lost 3 bases, V lost 6 bases, and 5 bases had no gene match.

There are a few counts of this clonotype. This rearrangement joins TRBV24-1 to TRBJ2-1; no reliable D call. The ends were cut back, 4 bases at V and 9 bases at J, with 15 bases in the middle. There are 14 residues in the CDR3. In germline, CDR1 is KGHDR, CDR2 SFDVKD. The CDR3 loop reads CATSDRATRSEQFF. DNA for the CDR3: TGTGCCACCAGTGACCGCGCGACTCGGAGTGAGCAGTTCTTC.

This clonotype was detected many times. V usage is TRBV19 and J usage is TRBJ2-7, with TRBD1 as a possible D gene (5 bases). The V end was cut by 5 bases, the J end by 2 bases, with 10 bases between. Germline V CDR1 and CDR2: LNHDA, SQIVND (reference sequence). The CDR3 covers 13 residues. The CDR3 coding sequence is TGTGCCAGTAGTTTTGAGACAGCCTACGAGCAGTACTTC. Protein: CASSFETAYEQYF. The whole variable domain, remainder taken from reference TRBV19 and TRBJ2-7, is DGGITQSPKYLFRKEGQNVTLSCEQNLNHDAMYWYRQDPGQGLRLIYYSQIVNDFQKGDIAEGYSVSREKKESFPLTVTSAQKNPTAFYLCASSFETAYEQYFGPGTRLTVT.

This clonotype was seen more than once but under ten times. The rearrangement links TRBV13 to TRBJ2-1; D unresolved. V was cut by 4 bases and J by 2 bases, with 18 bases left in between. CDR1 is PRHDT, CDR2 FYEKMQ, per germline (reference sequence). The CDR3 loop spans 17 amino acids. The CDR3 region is CASSSRNLALTYNEQFF. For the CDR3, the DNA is TGTGCCAGCAGCTCACGAAACCTGGCTCTAACCTACAATGAGCAGTTCTTC.